This TCR beta chain was obtained from a study of CD4 and CD8 cells across lung adenocarcinoma regions. Localized lung adenocarcinoma, a non-small cell lung cancer, affected the donors. Trimming cost V 2 bases and J 5 bases; bases outside gene matches: 5. From germline, CDR1 is LGHDT and CDR2 YNNKEL (reference sequence). The CDR3 has 15 amino acids. TCRdb re-called the PCR reads through MiXCR, storing one row per CDR3 protein. The sample records some 11,000 distinct CDR3 sequences, roughly 60% being singletons. Sequences were obtained from CD8+ T cells from the margin of a lung tumor. The V gene is TRBV3-1, the J gene TRBJ2-5; 10 bases agree with TRBD2. The sequence derives from a male donor with lung adenocarcinoma. The CD4 and CD8 labels of this study may be unreliable. Here the CDR3 reads CASSQFGTSEETQYF. CDR3 bases: TGTGCCAGCAGCCAATTTGGGACTAGCGAGGAGACCCAGTACTTC.